This entry lists 23 T cell receptor beta chains sequenced from one sample in a study of metastatic and nonmetastatic thyroid tumors. Thyroid surgery was preceded by no treatment in any patient. TCRdb reprocessed the PCR reads via MiXCR. The profile shows 13,000 or so clones, 20% to 30% of them singletons. Material: tumor tissue. Source of these receptors: a female donor with papillary thyroid cancer or a benign thyroid nodule (not recorded which). Some clones in this sample may be carry-over from other donors' samples.

V and J are TRBV5-1 and TRBJ1-5, with D perhaps TRBD1 (5 bases). Germline CDR1 reads SGHRS; CDR2 reads YFSETQ. The length of the CDR3 is 14 residues. Trimming took 3 bases from V and 6 from J, leaving 13 bases between them. The CDR3 sequence is CASSSGQGGQPQHF. Here the CDR3 DNA reads TGCGCCAGCAGCTCCGGACAAGGCGGTCAGCCCCAGCATTTT. Using reference TRBV5-1 and TRBJ1-5 for the parts outside the CDR3, the full variable domain is KAGVTQTPRYLIKTRGQQVTLSCSPISGHRSVSWYQQTPGQGLQFLFEYFSETQRNKGNFPGRFSGRQFSNSRSEMNVSTLELGDSALYLCASSSGQGGQPQHFGDGTRLSIL.

The chain has TRBV7-8 and TRBJ1-3; perhaps TRBD1 as D (5 bases). V was pared by 3 bases and J by 0 bases, with 12 bases between. The germline gives CDR1 SGHVS, CDR2 FQNEAQ. This CDR3 is built from 16 residues. This CDR3 reads CASSFDPGPSGNTIYF. CDR3 nucleotide sequence: TGTGCCAGCAGCTTTGATCCGGGACCCTCTGGAAACACCATATATTTT.

In this sample, this clone turned up many times. The junction departs from germline at one end; a sequencing error may be responsible. The sample has other DNA sequences that encode this CDR3 too. V is TRBV12-3 or TRBV12-4 and J is TRBJ2-7; 12 nucleotides agree with TRBD2. This CDR3 has 17 amino acids. As DNA, the CDR3 is TGTGCCAGCAGCTTAGCTAACCTAGCGGGAGGGCCCCACGAGCAGTACTTC. Translated: CASSLANLAGGPHEQYF.

A word on this clone: A much larger clonotype is one base distant, so this may be a read error. Other DNA sequences in the same sample also yield this CDR3. The chain carries TRBV5-6 and TRBJ2-5; no definite D call. The CDR3 spans 13 residues. Germline assignment: CDR1 SGHDT and CDR2 YYEEEE. V dropped 0 bases and J dropped 2 bases, with 5 bases sitting between them. The CDR3 nucleotides are TGTGCCAGCAGCTTGGCGGATCAAGAGACCCAGTACTTC. This codes for CASSLADQETQYF.

The chain carries TRBV30 and TRBJ2-7, with 7 bases matching TRBD1. The junction had 5 bases not matched to a gene; V was cut back by 7 bases and J by 2 bases. Germline V CDR1 and CDR2: GTSNPN, SVGIG (reference sequence). CDR3 size: 12 residues. The CDR3 protein is CASTGATYEQYF. CDR3 bases: TGTGCCTCCACAGGGGCAACCTACGAGCAGTACTTC.

J is TRBJ1-2 and V is TRBV28, with 8 bases matching TRBD1. Germline values: CDR1 MDHEN, CDR2 SYDVKM. The CDR3 runs 14 residues. The CDR3 spells CVITKDRVTYGYTF. CDR3 sequence (DNA): TGTGTCATCACCAAGGACAGGGTTACCTATGGCTACACCTTC.

This clone was counted between two and nine times. J is TRBJ1-1 and V is TRBV19; D not certain. The ends were cut back, 6 bases at V and 1 base at J, with 6 bases in the middle. The CDR3 consists of 12 residues. Per the germline V gene, CDR1 is LNHDA and CDR2 is SQIVND (reference sequence). In nucleotides, the CDR3 is TGTGCCAGTAGGCCCGGGAACACTGAAGCTTTCTTT. Translating it yields CASRPGNTEAFF.

The chain has TRBV20-1 and TRBJ2-5; 10 bases fit TRBD2. The germline gives CDR1 DFQATT, CDR2 SNEGSKA (reference sequence). V was clipped by 1 base and J by 4 bases; unmatched bases: 15. CDR3 length: 18 amino acids. The CDR3, as DNA: TGCAGTGCTAGAGGCCTTAGGAGCGGGAGGGGATTTGGAGAGACCCAGTACTTC. As protein: CSARGLRSGRGFGETQYF.

This clone is judged medium-sized. The chain is built from TRBV2 and TRBJ2-7, with D perhaps TRBD1 or TRBD2 (5 bases each). Per germline, CDR1 SNHLY and CDR2 FYNNEI. The length of the CDR3 is 14 residues. V was shortened by 5 bases and J by 4 bases, with 15 bases between the two germline ends. The CDR3 loop reads CASSRGALGYEQYF. CDR3 DNA: TGTGCCAGCAGTCGAGGGGCTCTGGGGTACGAGCAGTACTTC. Looking up the rest from reference TRBV2 and TRBJ2-7 gives the full variable domain: EPEVTQTPSHQVTQMGQEVILRCVPISNHLYFYWYRQILGQKVEFLVSFYNNEISEKSEIFDDQFSVERPDGSNFTLKIRSTKLEDSAMYFCASSRGALGYEQYFGPGTRLTVT.

This clone showed up many times. The chain has TRBV28 and TRBJ2-2, with D possibly TRBD2 on 6 matching bases. Germline CDR1 is MDHEN and CDR2 is SYDVKM. The CDR3 sequence is 16 residues long. Deletions cut 5 bases from V and 6 bases from J, with 19 bases between. CDR3 nucleotide sequence: TGTGCCAGCAGTGCTCCCGGGACTTACGGAGCCGGGGAGCTGTTTTTT. Its translation is CASSAPGTYGAGELFF.

This clone counts as medium-sized. This rearrangement joins TRBV12-3 or TRBV12-4 to TRBJ1-2; 11 bases agree with TRBD1. The CDR3 is 13 amino acids. V gave up 6 bases and J gave up 7 bases; unmatched junction bases: 4. This chain's CDR3 is CASRIGTGGGYTF. The CDR3 nucleotides are TGTGCCAGCAGAATTGGGACAGGGGGTGGCTACACCTTC.

This clone ranks as medium-sized. CDR3: CASSLRLATGDEQFF. The CDR3 DNA reads TGTGCCAGCAGCTTACGACTAGCGACAGGGGATGAGCAGTTCTTC. The chain links TRBV7-6 to TRBJ2-1; D could derive from TRBD1 or TRBD2 (8 bases each). Germline V lookup: CDR1 SGHVS, CDR2 FNYEAQ. V gave up 2 bases and J gave up 8 bases, with 16 bases separating them. The CDR3 runs to 15 residues.

By sample fraction, this clone is medium-sized (0.01 to 0.1%). The V call is TRBV7-3, the J call TRBJ2-1, with D possibly being TRBD2 (5 bases). The CDR3 runs to 16 residues. Trimming pared 1 base from V and 4 bases from J, leaving 14 bases between. CDR1 is SGHTA, CDR2 FQGTGA, per germline. CDR3 amino acids: CASSLNGIGLYNEQFF. The DNA of the CDR3 is TGTGCCAGCAGCTTAAACGGGATCGGCCTTTACAATGAGCAGTTCTTC.

The rearrangement joins TRBV11-3 to TRBJ2-7; the match to TRBD1 covers 9 bases. This CDR3 comprises 13 residues. V was pared by 5 bases and J by 8 bases, with 7 bases of the junction left unmatched. Germline assignment: CDR1 SGHNT and CDR2 YENEEA. The CDR3 bases are TGTGCCAGCAGCCCCGGGGGACAGGGCCAGCAGTACTTC. The encoded protein is CASSPGGQGQQYF.

The chain uses TRBV20-1 and TRBJ2-1; D is ambiguous. Between the trimmed V and J ends, which lost 5 bases and 6 bases, there was a span of 11 bases. Germline V gives CDR1 DFQATT, CDR2 SNEGSKA (reference sequence). The CDR3 totals 12 residues. The CDR3 loop is CSAGYRSNEQFF. The CDR3 DNA follows: TGCAGTGCTGGCTACCGCTCCAATGAGCAGTTCTTC.

This clone was counted at least ten times. The chain employs TRBV20-1 and TRBJ2-7; 9 positions agree with TRBD2. V dropped 0 bases and J dropped 2; count of bases not matched to a gene: 5. The CDR3 spans 15 residues. Per germline, CDR1 DFQATT and CDR2 SNEGSKA (reference sequence). The CDR3, as DNA: TGCAGTGCTAGAGATCTAGCGGGATTCCCCTACGAGCAGTACTTC. It yields the protein CSARDLAGFPYEQYF.

The genes are TRBV12-3 or TRBV12-4 and TRBJ1-6, with no clear D. The V gene lost 4 bases and the J gene lost 6 bases, with 7 bases spanning the gap. CDR3 size: 13 residues. CDR3 sequence (DNA): TGTGCCAGCAGTTATAGCGTTAATTCACCCCTCCACTTT. Translating gives CASSYSVNSPLHF.

This clone is medium-sized in the sample. The rearrangement joins TRBV5-1 to TRBJ2-7; no reliable D call. Per germline, CDR1 SGHRS and CDR2 YFSETQ. The CDR3 sequence is 18 residues long. V lost 1 base, J lost 4 bases, and 24 bases lay in between. The CDR3 loop is CASSLSPPTSSLYYEQYF. Written as DNA, the CDR3 is TGCGCCAGCAGCTTGTCACCTCCCACGTCTAGTCTATATTACGAGCAGTACTTC. Combining the CDR3 with reference TRBV5-1 and TRBJ2-7 gives the whole variable domain KAGVTQTPRYLIKTRGQQVTLSCSPISGHRSVSWYQQTPGQGLQFLFEYFSETQRNKGNFPGRFSGRQFSNSRSEMNVSTLELGDSALYLCASSLSPPTSSLYYEQYFGPGTRLTVT.

The sample holds a few counts of this clone. This sequence joins TRBV20-1 and TRBJ2-7; D unclear. Looked up from germline, CDR1 is DFQATT and CDR2 is SNEGSKA (reference sequence). The CDR3 consists of 13 residues. CDR3 sequence (DNA): TGCAGCATCTACTCCGGGCGATCCTACGAGCAGTACTTC. It encodes CSIYSGRSYEQYF.

This clone was observed a single time. The chain combines TRBV5-1 with TRBJ2-7, with D possibly TRBD2 on 6 matching bases. CDR1 is SGHRS, CDR2 YFSETQ, per germline. The CDR3 is made up of 13 amino acids. V was trimmed by 3 bases and J by 0 bases, leaving 7 bases between them. This chain's CDR3 is CASSWDSSYEQYF. The CDR3 coding sequence is TGCGCCAGCAGCTGGGACTCCTCCTACGAGCAGTACTTC. Supplemented by reference TRBV5-1 and TRBJ2-7, the full variable domain reads KAGVTQTPRYLIKTRGQQVTLSCSPISGHRSVSWYQQTPGQGLQFLFEYFSETQRNKGNFPGRFSGRQFSNSRSEMNVSTLELGDSALYLCASSWDSSYEQYFGPGTRLTVT.

With regard to this clone: Other DNA sequences in this sample translate to the same CDR3. The chain couples TRBV18 to TRBJ2-3, with a tentative D call TRBD1 (5 bases). Germline V lookup: CDR1 KGHSH, CDR2 LQKENI. V lost 9 bases, J lost 0 bases, and 19 bases lay in between. The CDR3 runs to 16 residues. The CDR3: CASPPHRTSSTDTQYF. The CDR3 nucleotides read TGTGCCAGTCCACCACACAGGACATCTAGCACAGATACGCAGTATTTT. Full variable domain (missing parts from reference TRBV18 and TRBJ2-3): NAGVMQNPRHLVRRRGQEARLRCSPMKGHSHVYWYRQLPEEGLKFMVYLQKENIIDESGMPKERFSAEFPKEGPSILRIQQVVRGDSAAYFCASPPHRTSSTDTQYFGPGTRLTVL.

This clone ranks as medium-sized. V usage is TRBV3-1 and J usage is TRBJ1-1, with 7 nucleotides matching TRBD1. V shed 4 bases and J 3 bases; nucleotides not matched to a gene: 5. CDR1 LGHDT and CDR2 YNNKEL come from the germline V gene (reference sequence). The CDR3 has 14 residues. The CDR3 coding sequence is TGTGCCAGCAGCCCCACAGGGGTGGACACTGAAGCTTTCTTT. This translates into CASSPTGVDTEAFF.

Of note for this clone: Compared with germline, one end of the junction differs, possibly owing to a read error. CDR3 region: CTSSYSGLAGVEQYF. CDR3 DNA: TGTACCAGCAGTTATTCGGGACTAGCGGGAGTAGAGCAGTACTTC. The rearrangement joins TRBV6-2 or TRBV6-3 to TRBJ2-7; 14 nucleotides match TRBD2. Germline CDR1 is MNHEY and CDR2 is SVGEGT. This CDR3 has 15 residues.